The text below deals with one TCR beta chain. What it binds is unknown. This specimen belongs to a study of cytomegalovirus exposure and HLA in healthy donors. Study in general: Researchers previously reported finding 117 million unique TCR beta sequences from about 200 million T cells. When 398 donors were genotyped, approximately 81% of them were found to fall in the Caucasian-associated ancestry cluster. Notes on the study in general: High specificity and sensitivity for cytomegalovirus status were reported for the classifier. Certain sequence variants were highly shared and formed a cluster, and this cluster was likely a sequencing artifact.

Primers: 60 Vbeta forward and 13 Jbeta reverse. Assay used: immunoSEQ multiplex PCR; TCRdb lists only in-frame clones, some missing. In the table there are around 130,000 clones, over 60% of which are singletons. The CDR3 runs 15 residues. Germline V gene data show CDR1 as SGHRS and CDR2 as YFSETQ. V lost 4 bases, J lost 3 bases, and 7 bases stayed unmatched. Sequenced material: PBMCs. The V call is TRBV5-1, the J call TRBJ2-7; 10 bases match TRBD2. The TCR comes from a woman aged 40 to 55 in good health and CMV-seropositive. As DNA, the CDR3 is TGCGCCAGCAGCCCGTCGGGACTAGCGCTCTACGAGCAGTACTTC. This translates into CASSPSGLALYEQYF.